The 13 T cell receptor beta chains in this list originate from one sample, sequenced in a study of blood T cell repertoires in COVID-19. The repertoire was sequenced with immunoSEQ multiplex PCR; TCRdb's copy has only in-frame clones and lacks some. The sample lists 150,000 to 250,000 clones; around 79% were seen once. The sequenced sample was peripheral blood. These receptors originate from a woman between 40 and 50 years old with COVID-19, enrolled during active disease.

The rearrangement joins TRBV6-5 to TRBJ2-5; TRBD2 agrees at 7 bases. CDR3 length: 15 residues. CDR1 and CDR2 (germline): MNHEY, SVGAGI. The junction had 9 bases not matched to a gene; V was cut back by 6 bases and J by 2 bases. In nucleotides, the CDR3 is TGTGCCAGCAGCCACCCCTCGGGGGGTCAAGAGACCCAGTACTTC. Protein sequence: CASSHPSGGQETQYF.

The chain joins TRBV18 to TRBJ2-7; D perhaps matches TRBD1 (6 bases). There are 15 residues in the CDR3. The germline V and J ends were trimmed by 3 bases and 2 bases, with 14 bases remaining between them. Looked up from germline, CDR1 is KGHSH and CDR2 is LQKENI. The CDR3 DNA sequence: TGTGCCAGCTCACCTTCCCGCGACAGGCCCTACGAGCAGTACTTC. As protein: CASSPSRDRPYEQYF.

This rearrangement joins TRBV11-2 to TRBJ2-3, with D possibly TRBD1 on 6 matching bases. The CDR3 loop spans 14 amino acids. The V end lost 5 bases, the J end lost 2 bases, and 11 bases lay between the germline ends. Germline loops: CDR1 SGHAT, CDR2 FQNNGV. Here the CDR3 reads CASSRDTFTDTQYF. The CDR3 coding sequence is TGTGCCAGCAGCCGGGACACCTTCACAGATACGCAGTATTTT.

V and J are TRBV10-3 and TRBJ2-3, with 10 bases matching TRBD1. The germline V gene encodes CDR1 ENHRY and CDR2 SYGVKD. This CDR3 has 14 residues. With 6 bases clipped from V and 4 bases from J, the junction kept 4 bases outside the gene matches. The CDR3 spells CAIRRDRGPDTQYF. CDR3 coding DNA: TGTGCCATCAGGAGGGACAGGGGACCAGATACGCAGTATTTT.

This sequence joins TRBV15 and TRBJ1-6, with D perhaps matching TRBD1 (6 bases). The CDR3 loop spans 16 amino acids. V was shortened by 1 base and J by 5 bases, with 12 bases between the two germline ends. CDR1 LNHNV and CDR2 YYDKDF come from the germline V gene (reference sequence). The CDR3 DNA is TGTGCCACCAGCAGAGGGGGGGGCAGGGATAATTCACCCCTCCACTTT. This sequence encodes CATSRGGGRDNSPLHF.

The gene calls are TRBV15 and TRBJ2-1, with 12 bases that match TRBD2. The ends lost 9 bases at V and 0 bases at J; junction bases unmatched: 9. CDR3 length: 17 residues. The germline V gene has CDR1 LNHNV and CDR2 YYDKDF (reference sequence). The CDR3 sequence: CATLLAGGGSSYNEQFF. The CDR3 coding sequence is TGTGCCACTTTACTAGCGGGGGGAGGCAGCTCCTACAATGAGCAGTTCTTC.

The chain employs TRBV24-1 and TRBJ1-5; D perhaps matches TRBD1 (5 bases). Trimming cost V 12 bases and J 0 bases, with 29 bases left between them. CDR1 and CDR2 from the germline V gene are KGHDR and SFDVKD. The CDR3 is made up of 19 amino acids. The CDR3 nucleotides read TGTGCCCCAACAATTAGGACACCAAAACACGCTCATAGCAATCAGCCCCAGCATTTT. Translated: CAPTIRTPKHAHSNQPQHF.

This clone was seen only once. The rearrangement uses TRBV4-2 and TRBJ2-1; TRBD2 aligns across 11 bases. The ends lost 4 bases at V and 5 bases at J; junction bases unmatched: 4. Germline CDR1 and CDR2: LGHNA and YNFKEQ. This CDR3 comprises 15 residues. The CDR3 reads CASSPGTSGHNEQFF. CDR3 sequence (DNA): TGTGCCAGCAGCCCCGGGACTAGCGGTCACAATGAGCAGTTCTTC.

The genes are TRBV2 and TRBJ1-1, with a possible D match to TRBD1 (6 bases). CDR3 length: 14 residues. Between the trimmed V and J ends, which lost 6 bases and 4 bases, there was a span of 15 bases. Germline CDR1 reads SNHLY; CDR2 reads FYNNEI. The CDR3 here is CASRAGQGITEAFF. CDR3 nucleotides: TGTGCCAGCAGAGCCGGGCAGGGGATCACTGAAGCTTTCTTT.

J is TRBJ2-2 and V is TRBV5-8, with D possibly matching TRBD1 (6 bases). The CDR3 covers 15 residues. Trimming pared 0 bases from V and 0 bases from J, leaving 6 bases between. Germline CDR1 and CDR2: SGHTS and YDEGEE. In DNA, the CDR3 is TGTGCCAGCAGCTTGGAGGGGGCGAACACCGGGGAGCTGTTTTTT. It is translated as CASSLEGANTGELFF.

The rearrangement links TRBV5-4 to TRBJ2-6, with a weak D call TRBD2 (7 bases). The CDR3 runs 16 residues. Trimming removed 4 bases from V and 4 bases from J, with 15 bases in between. The V gene's germline CDR1 is SGHNT and CDR2 YYREEE (reference sequence). The CDR3 is CASSLGRGAGANVLTF. The CDR3 coding sequence is TGTGCCAGCAGCCTCGGTCGGGGGGCCGGGGCCAACGTCCTGACTTTC.

The chain has TRBV4-2 and TRBJ2-1; 7 bases are a match to TRBD1. This CDR3 comprises 17 residues. V shed 0 bases and J 8 bases; nucleotides not matched to a gene: 13. Per germline, CDR1 LGHNA and CDR2 YNFKEQ. The CDR3 protein is CASSQEHRGGGRDEQFF. In DNA, the CDR3 is TGTGCCAGCAGCCAAGAACACCGAGGGGGCGGTCGGGATGAGCAGTTCTTC.

The chain couples TRBV18 to TRBJ1-2, with D possibly being TRBD1 (6 bases). V lost 3 bases and J 5 bases, leaving 16 bases between the germline ends. CDR1 is KGHSH and CDR2 is LQKENI in the germline V gene. This CDR3 is 15 amino acids long. For the CDR3, the DNA is TGTGCCAGCTCACCTCCGACAGGAGCGTTATATGGCTACACCTTC. Residues: CASSPPTGALYGYTF.